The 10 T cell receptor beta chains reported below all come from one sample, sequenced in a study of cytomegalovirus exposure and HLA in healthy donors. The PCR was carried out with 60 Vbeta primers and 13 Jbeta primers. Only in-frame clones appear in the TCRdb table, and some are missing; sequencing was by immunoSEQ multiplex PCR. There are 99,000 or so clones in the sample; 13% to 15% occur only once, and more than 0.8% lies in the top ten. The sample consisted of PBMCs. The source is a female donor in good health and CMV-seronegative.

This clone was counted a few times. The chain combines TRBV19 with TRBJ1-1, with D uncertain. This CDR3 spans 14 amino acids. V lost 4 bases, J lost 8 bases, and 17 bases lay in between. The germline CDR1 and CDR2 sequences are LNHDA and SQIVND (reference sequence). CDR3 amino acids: CASSSSYSVREAFF. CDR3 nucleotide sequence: TGTGCCAGTAGTAGCTCCTATTCGGTCAGGGAAGCTTTCTTT.

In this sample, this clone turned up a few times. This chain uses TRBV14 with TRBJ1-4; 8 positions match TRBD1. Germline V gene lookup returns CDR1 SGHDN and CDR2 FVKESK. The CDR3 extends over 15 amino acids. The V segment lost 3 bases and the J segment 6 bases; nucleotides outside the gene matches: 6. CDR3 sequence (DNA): TGTGCCAGCAGCCACCCAGGGGGCGGACATGAAAAACTGTTTTTT. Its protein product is CASSHPGGGHEKLFF.

The CDR3 region is CAWSVRLAAGELFF. In nucleotides, the CDR3 is TGTGCCTGGAGTGTACGACTAGCGGCCGGGGAGCTGTTTTTT. V is TRBV30 and J is TRBJ2-2, with 9 bases lining up with TRBD2. Germline trimming cut 0 bases from V and 6 bases from J; bases unmatched to any gene: 2. CDR1 and CDR2 (germline): GTSNPN, SVGIG (reference sequence). This CDR3 contains 14 residues.

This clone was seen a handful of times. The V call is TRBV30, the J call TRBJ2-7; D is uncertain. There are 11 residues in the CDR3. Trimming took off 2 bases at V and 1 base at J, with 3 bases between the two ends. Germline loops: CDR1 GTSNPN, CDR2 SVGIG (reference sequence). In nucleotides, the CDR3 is TGTGCCTGGAGTTCATCCTACGAGCAGTACTTC. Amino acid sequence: CAWSSSYEQYF.

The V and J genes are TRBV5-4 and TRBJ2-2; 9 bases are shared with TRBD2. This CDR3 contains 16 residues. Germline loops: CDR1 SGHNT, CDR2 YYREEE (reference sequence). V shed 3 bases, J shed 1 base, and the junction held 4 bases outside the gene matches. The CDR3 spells CASSWKTSGNTGELFF. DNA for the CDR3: TGTGCCAGCAGCTGGAAGACTAGCGGGAACACCGGGGAGCTGTTTTTT.

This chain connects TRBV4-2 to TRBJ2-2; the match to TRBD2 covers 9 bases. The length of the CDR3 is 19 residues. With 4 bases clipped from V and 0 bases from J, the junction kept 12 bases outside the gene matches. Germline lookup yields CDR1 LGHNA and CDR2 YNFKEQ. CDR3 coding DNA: TGTGCCAGCAGCCCAGGGACTAGCCTATACAACACGAACACCGGGGAGCTGTTTTTT. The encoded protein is CASSPGTSLYNTNTGELFF.

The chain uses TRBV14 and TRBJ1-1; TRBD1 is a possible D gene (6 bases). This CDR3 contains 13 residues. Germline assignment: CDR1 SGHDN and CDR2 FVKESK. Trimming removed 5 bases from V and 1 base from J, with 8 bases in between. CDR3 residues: CASSSTGNTEAFF. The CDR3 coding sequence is TGTGCCAGCAGCTCGACAGGGAACACTGAAGCTTTCTTT.

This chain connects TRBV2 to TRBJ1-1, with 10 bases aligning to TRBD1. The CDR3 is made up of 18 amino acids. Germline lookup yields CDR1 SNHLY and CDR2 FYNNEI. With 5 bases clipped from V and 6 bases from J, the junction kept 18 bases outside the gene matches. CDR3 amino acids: CASSTPTRIGTGEAEAFF. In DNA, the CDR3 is TGTGCCAGCAGTACGCCAACTCGAATCGGGACAGGGGAAGCTGAAGCTTTCTTT. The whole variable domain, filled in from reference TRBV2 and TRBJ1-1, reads EPEVTQTPSHQVTQMGQEVILRCVPISNHLYFYWYRQILGQKVEFLVSFYNNEISEKSEIFDDQFSVERPDGSNFTLKIRSTKLEDSAMYFCASSTPTRIGTGEAEAFFGQGTRLTVV.

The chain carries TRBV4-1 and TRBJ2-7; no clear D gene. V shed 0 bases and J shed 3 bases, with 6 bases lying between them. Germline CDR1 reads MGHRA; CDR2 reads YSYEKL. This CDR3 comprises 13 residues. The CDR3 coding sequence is TGCGCCAGCAGCCAAGAACAGTACTACGAGCAGTACTTC. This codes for CASSQEQYYEQYF.

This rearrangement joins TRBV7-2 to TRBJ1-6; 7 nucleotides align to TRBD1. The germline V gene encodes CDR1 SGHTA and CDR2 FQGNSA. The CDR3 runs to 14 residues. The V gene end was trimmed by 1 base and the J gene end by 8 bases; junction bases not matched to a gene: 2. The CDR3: CASSLGQGHSPLHF. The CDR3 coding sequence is TGTGCCAGCAGCTTAGGACAGGGACATTCACCCCTCCACTTT.